This T cell receptor (beta chain) was retrieved from a study of T cell responses to AZD1222 COVID-19 vaccine. TCRdb keeps only in-frame clones here, not all; method: immunoSEQ multiplex PCR. Of approximately 140,000 clones listed, around 89% are singletons. CDR3 size: 15 residues. CDR1 MGHDK and CDR2 SYGVNS come from the germline V gene. V was clipped by 2 bases and J by 3 bases, with 14 bases between them. Specimen: peripheral blood, collected on day 0 of AZD1222 vaccination. This chain uses TRBV25-1 with TRBJ2-7; a possible D gene is TRBD1 (6 bases). The clonotype originates from an adult in good health. CDR3 nucleotide sequence: TGTGCCAGCAGTGAACCCAATGGGGGCCTCTACGAGCAGTACTTC. Translating it yields CASSEPNGGLYEQYF.